The next 20 T cell receptor beta chains were all read from a single sample in a study of blood T cells in healthy people across ages. Sample-barcoded 5' priming and a J-beta primer mix drove a second PCR of 7 to 11 cycles. Each CDR3 protein gets one entry after TCRdb re-called the 5' RACE reads with MiXCR. The data show around 970,000 distinct CDR3 sequences, roughly 51% seen once. The source material was blood. The receptors derive from a woman aged 55-70 years in good health.

The sample holds many counts of this clonotype. The chain couples TRBV5-6 to TRBJ2-6, with 9 bases that match TRBD1. This CDR3 is 16 amino acids long. Trimming took 1 base from V and 5 from J; bases not matched to a gene: 4. The germline CDR1 and CDR2 sequences are SGHDT and YYEEEE. The CDR3 spells CASSLPGTGRANVLTF. The CDR3 DNA sequence: TGTGCCAGCAGCTTGCCTGGGACAGGGAGGGCCAACGTCCTGACTTTC.

V usage is TRBV11-2 and J usage is TRBJ2-1; D unclear. The CDR3 has 14 residues. CDR1 is SGHAT, CDR2 FQNNGV, per germline. V was pared by 2 bases and J by 4 bases, with 9 bases between. The CDR3 spells CASSLPLTYNEQFF. The CDR3 DNA follows: TGTGCCAGCAGCTTACCGCTTACGTACAATGAGCAGTTCTTC.

This clonotype was seen just once. The rearrangement links TRBV14 to TRBJ2-1; D may correspond to TRBD1 or TRBD2 (6 bases each). The V and J ends lost 2 bases and 2 bases respectively, with 13 bases between them. Germline V lookup: CDR1 SGHDN, CDR2 FVKESK. This CDR3 has 16 residues. CDR3 sequence: CASSQYGGDPYNEQFF. CDR3 nucleotides: TGTGCCAGCAGCCAATACGGGGGCGATCCCTACAATGAGCAGTTCTTC. Full variable domain (outside the CDR3, taken from reference TRBV14 and TRBJ2-1): EAGVTQFPSHSVIEKGQTVTLRCDPISGHDNLYWYRRVMGKEIKFLLHFVKESKQDESGMPNNRFLAERTGGTYSTLKVQPAELEDSGVYFCASSQYGGDPYNEQFFGPGTRLTVL.

The V call is TRBV5-1, the J call TRBJ2-3; 7 bases agree with TRBD2. Germline assignment: CDR1 SGHRS and CDR2 YFSETQ. With V trimmed by 4 bases and J by 0 bases, 5 bases remained unmatched. The CDR3 is 15 amino acids. CDR3 nucleotide sequence: TGCGCCAGCAGCCCGACTAGCCCTAGCACAGATACGCAGTATTTT. It is translated as CASSPTSPSTDTQYF.

V is TRBV29-1 and J is TRBJ2-5; no firm D call. CDR3 length: 13 residues. Looked up from germline, CDR1 is SQVTM and CDR2 is ANQGSEA. Deletions cut 1 base from V and 1 base from J, with 7 bases between. CDR3 nucleotide sequence: TGCAGCGTTGAAGGAACAACCCAAGAGACCCAGTACTTC. Translated: CSVEGTTQETQYF. Using reference TRBV29-1 and TRBJ2-5 for the parts outside the CDR3, the full variable domain is SAVISQKPSRDICQRGTSLTIQCQVDSQVTMMFWYRQQPGQSLTLIATANQGSEATYESGFVIDKFPISRPNLTFSTLTVSNMSPEDSSIYLCSVEGTTQETQYFGPGTRLLVL.

In this sample, this clonotype turned up a few times. This rearrangement joins TRBV6-1 to TRBJ2-1; maybe TRBD2 (6 bases). The CDR3 contains 13 residues. The germline CDR1 and CDR2 sequences are MNHNS and SASEGT. Trimming took off 6 bases at V and 5 bases at J, with 11 bases between the two ends. The CDR3 DNA sequence: TGTGCCAGCAGGACTAGGTCCCACAATGAGCAGTTCTTC. Protein sequence: CASRTRSHNEQFF.

The chain recombines TRBV10-3 with TRBJ2-5; 7 nucleotides align to TRBD2. Germline CDR1 is ENHRY and CDR2 is SYGVKD. V gave up 0 bases and J gave up 7 bases; unmatched junction bases: 11. The CDR3 extends over 16 amino acids. As DNA, the CDR3 is TGTGCCATCAGTGAGTCGCCCGCGACGGGCGGGGGGACCCAGTACTTC. Amino acids: CAISESPATGGGTQYF.

This chain joins TRBV6-5 and TRBJ2-1; TRBD2 aligns across 11 bases. CDR1 is MNHEY and CDR2 is SVGAGI in the germline V gene. The trim removed 0 bases at V and 4 bases at J, leaving 8 bases unmatched. CDR3 size: 18 residues. The DNA of the CDR3 is TGTGCCAGCAGTTACTCGTCCCCTAGCGGGGGGATTTACAATGAGCAGTTCTTC. Translating it yields CASSYSSPSGGIYNEQFF.

This clonotype appeared a single time. This chain uses TRBV11-2 with TRBJ1-5, with 7 bases aligning to TRBD1. J was trimmed by 5 bases and V by 1 base; bases with no gene match: 8. CDR1 and CDR2 from the germline V gene are SGHAT and FQNNGV. The CDR3 extends over 16 amino acids. CDR3 region: CASSLGDSTVDQPQHF. CDR3 sequence (DNA): TGTGCCAGCAGCTTAGGGGACAGCACCGTGGATCAGCCCCAGCATTTT. Using reference TRBV11-2 and TRBJ1-5 for the parts outside the CDR3, the full variable domain is EAGVAQSPRYKIIEKRQSVAFWCNPISGHATLYWYQQILGQGPKLLIQFQNNGVVDDSQLPKDRFSAERLKGVDSTLKIQPAKLEDSAVYLCASSLGDSTVDQPQHFGDGTRLSIL.

This chain uses TRBV7-2 with TRBJ1-2, with 7 bases that match TRBD1. The trim removed 0 bases at V and 4 bases at J, leaving 2 bases unmatched. Germline lookup yields CDR1 SGHTA and CDR2 FQGNSA. The CDR3 sequence is 14 residues long. The CDR3 sequence is CASSLAGGSYGYTF. CDR3 DNA sequence: TGTGCCAGCAGCTTAGCAGGGGGCAGCTATGGCTACACCTTC. Complete variable domain (other parts from reference TRBV7-2 and TRBJ1-2): GAGVSQSPSNKVTEKGKDVELRCDPISGHTALYWYRQSLGQGLEFLIYFQGNSAPDKSGLPSDRFSAERTGGSVSTLTIQRTQQEDSAVYLCASSLAGGSYGYTFGSGTRLTVV.

The rearrangement joins TRBV20-1 to TRBJ1-4; no clear D. The ends were cut back, 7 bases at V and 0 bases at J, with 6 bases in the middle. CDR3 length: 12 amino acids. Per germline, CDR1 DFQATT and CDR2 SNEGSKA (reference sequence). In DNA form, the CDR3 reads TGCAGTGTAACTACAACTAATGAAAAACTGTTTTTT. This codes for CSVTTTNEKLFF.

This chain connects TRBV6-1 to TRBJ2-3; possibly TRBD2 for D (5 bases). The germline V and J ends were trimmed by 6 bases and 4 bases, with 20 bases remaining between them. The germline CDR1 and CDR2 sequences are MNHNS and SASEGT. The CDR3 loop spans 16 amino acids. As DNA, the CDR3 is TGTGCCAGCAGAAACCCCGGGGTTGGTTCCTCAGATACGCAGTATTTT. This translates into CASRNPGVGSSDTQYF.

J is TRBJ2-1 and V is TRBV4-2; the D is unclear. V shed 6 bases and J shed 7 bases, with 16 bases lying between them. The germline V gene has CDR1 LGHNA and CDR2 YNFKEQ. CDR3 length: 14 amino acids. The CDR3 reads CASRDWDSRNEQFF. In DNA, the CDR3 is TGTGCCAGCAGAGACTGGGATTCCCGGAATGAGCAGTTCTTC.

CDR3 loop: CASSLVRALEREQFF. Here the CDR3 DNA reads TGTGCCAGCAGCCTCGTCCGGGCCCTAGAGAGGGAGCAGTTCTTC. The V gene is TRBV12-3 or TRBV12-4, the J gene TRBJ2-1; the D is unclear. CDR3 length: 15 residues. V was clipped by 6 bases and J by 10 bases, with 22 bases between them.

The J gene is TRBJ1-2, the V gene TRBV4-2; D may be TRBD1 (6 bases). V lost 4 bases, J lost 3 bases, and 15 bases lay in between. The CDR3 has 15 residues. CDR1 LGHNA and CDR2 YNFKEQ come from the germline V gene. The CDR3 region is CASSRRQETYYGYTF. The CDR3 region has the DNA TGTGCCAGCAGCCGCAGACAGGAGACCTACTATGGCTACACCTTC.

The CDR3 region has the DNA TGTGCCAGTACCCGGACCCACAGCTCCTACGAGCAGTACTTC. It specifies CASTRTHSSYEQYF. V is TRBV19 and J is TRBJ2-7; D call uncertain. V was trimmed by 7 bases and J by 0 bases, leaving 13 bases between them. CDR1 and CDR2 from the germline V gene are LNHDA and SQIVND (reference sequence). CDR3 size: 14 residues.

About this clonotype: Germline is not matched at one junction end, which may reflect a read error. V usage is TRBV7-9 and J usage is TRBJ2-1; D could derive from TRBD1 or TRBD2 (5 bases each). CDR1 and CDR2 (germline): SEHNR, FQNEAQ (reference sequence). The CDR3 totals 13 residues. The CDR3: CASGGSYYNKQFF. In DNA form, the CDR3 reads TGTGCCAGCGGGGGATCGTACTACAATAAGCAGTTCTTC.

The chain recombines TRBV7-2 with TRBJ1-1, with 11 nucleotides matching TRBD1. The germline CDR1 and CDR2 sequences are SGHTA and FQGNSA. The ends lost 5 bases at V and 4 bases at J; junction bases unmatched: 12. The CDR3 loop spans 17 amino acids. The CDR3: CASSRNGQGARTTEAFF. CDR3 bases: TGTGCCAGCAGCCGCAACGGACAGGGGGCGCGGACCACTGAAGCTTTCTTT.

The chain's CDR3 is CASSADLRGEQYF. CDR3 sequence (DNA): TGTGCCAGCAGTGCCGACCTGCGGGGCGAGCAGTACTTC. The J gene is TRBJ2-7, the V gene TRBV11-2; perhaps TRBD2 as D (6 bases). V was pared by 6 bases and J by 6 bases, with 15 bases between. Germline V gene lookup returns CDR1 SGHAT and CDR2 FQNNGV. The CDR3 runs 13 residues.

This clonotype was picked up a small number of times. This chain connects TRBV10-3 to TRBJ2-5; D is possibly TRBD1 (6 bases). Trimming shortened V by 6 bases and J by 0 bases, and 8 bases separated the two germline ends. Germline V CDR1 and CDR2: ENHRY, SYGVKD. CDR3 length: 13 residues. DNA of the CDR3: TGTGCCATCAGGGGGGACAACCAAGAGACCCAGTACTTC. Residues: CAIRGDNQETQYF.